The rows below give T cell receptor beta chains drawn from one sample of a study of T cells in localized non-small cell lung cancer. Assay: immunoSEQ multiplex PCR; the TCRdb copy retains only in-frame clones and omits some. The repertoire holds about 41,000 clones, around 83% seen once, with almost 8% in the top ten. The material was PBMCs, obtained before any cancer treatment. Receptors were obtained from a man aged 35-75 years with stage II lung adenocarcinoma. CDR3s include the opening cysteine and the closing phenylalanine or tryptophan. The order of the fields is V gene, D gene, J gene, CDR3 length, clone size, CDR3 protein, CDR3 DNA. The D gene is left open where the match is weak. Rows give clone size only sometimes, using once, few, many, or a class for an expanded clone.

>TRBV29-1|TRBD1|TRBJ1-5|16|.
CSVENRGTYSNQPQHF
TGCAGCGTTGAAAACAGGGGCACCTATAGCAATCAGCCCCAGCATTTT
>TRBV19|TRBD1|TRBJ1-2|13|.
CASTLDRVEGYTF
TGTGCCAGTACCCTCGACAGGGTTGAGGGCTACACCTTC
>TRBV28|.|TRBJ1-2|14|.
CASSFDPAYYGYTF
TGTGCCAGCAGTTTTGACCCTGCCTACTATGGCTACACCTTC
>TRBV5-4|.|TRBJ2-1|15|.
CASSPASASYNEQFF
TGTGCCAGCAGCCCTGCTAGCGCCTCCTACAATGAGCAGTTCTTC
>TRBV5-1|.|TRBJ2-2|14|.
CASRQGGSPGELFF
TGCGCCAGCAGACAGGGAGGCAGCCCCGGGGAGCTGTTTTTT
>TRBV10-3|.|TRBJ1-1|14|.
CAISWGAINTEAFF
TGTGCCATTTCCTGGGGGGCTATTAACACTGAAGCTTTCTTT
>TRBV7-8|TRBD1|TRBJ1-5|16|.
CASSLEGQSSNQPQHF
TGTGCCAGCAGCTTAGAGGGACAGAGTAGCAATCAGCCCCAGCATTTT
>TRBV7-2|TRBD1|TRBJ1-1|13|.
CASSNDRGLEAFF
TGTGCCAGCAGCAATGACAGGGGACTTGAAGCTTTCTTT
>TRBV7-8|.|TRBJ2-7|16|.
CASSPPLRGGPYEQYF
TGTGCCAGCAGCCCACCCTTGAGGGGAGGCCCCTACGAGCAGTACTTC
>TRBV5-1|.|TRBJ2-5|13|.
CASSLWEQETQYF
TGCGCCAGCAGCTTGTGGGAGCAAGAGACCCAGTACTTC
>TRBV6-5|.|TRBJ2-7|13|.
CASSYNGYYEQYF
TGTGCCAGCAGTTACAACGGTTACTACGAGCAGTACTTC
>TRBV28|TRBD1|TRBJ1-5|15|.
CASRLDRAFNQPQHF
TGTGCCAGCAGATTGGACAGGGCATTCAATCAGCCCCAGCATTTT
>TRBV7-9|.|TRBJ2-2|15|.
CASSLHRENTGELFF
TGTGCCAGCAGCCTACACAGGGAGAACACCGGGGAGCTGTTTTTT
>TRBV5-1|.|TRBJ2-6|15|.
CASSFGSSGANVLTF
TGCGCCAGCAGCTTTGGGTCCTCTGGGGCCAACGTCCTGACTTTC
>TRBV19|.|TRBJ2-2|14|once
CASSRTANTGELFF
TGTGCCAGTAGTAGGACAGCGAACACCGGGGAGCTGTTTTTT
>TRBV6-1|.|TRBJ1-1|13|few
CASTSFENTEAFF
TGTGCCAGCACGAGCTTCGAGAACACTGAAGCTTTCTTT
>TRBV7-8|TRBD2|TRBJ2-3|16|.
CASSLGLAGGADTQYF
TGTGCCAGCAGCCTCGGACTAGCGGGAGGAGCCGATACGCAGTATTTT
>TRBV14|.|TRBJ2-7|11|.
CASSRDYEQYF
TGTGCCAGCAGCCGGGACTACGAGCAGTACTTC
>TRBV6-5|.|TRBJ1-1|15|few
CASSFGGGLDTEAFF
TGTGCCAGCAGTTTTGGGGGGGGTTTGGACACTGAAGCTTTCTTT
>TRBV4-1|.|TRBJ2-5|16|.
CASSQSGQGSQETQYF
TGCGCCAGCAGCCAATCTGGGCAAGGGAGTCAAGAGACCCAGTACTTC
>TRBV15|.|TRBJ1-5|12|.
CATSRDRQPQHF
TGTGCCACCAGCAGAGATAGGCAGCCCCAGCATTTT
>TRBV19|TRBD2|TRBJ2-5|15|.
CASSIGVAGSAEQYF
TGTGCCAGTAGTATAGGGGTAGCGGGATCGGCTGAGCAGTACTTC
>TRBV7-9|TRBD2|TRBJ2-3|17|.
CASSPTSGGVSTDTQYF
TGTGCCAGCAGCCCCACCAGCGGGGGGGTTAGCACAGATACGCAGTATTTT
>TRBV5-6|.|TRBJ1-4|15|.
CASSLAGAGNEKLFF
TGTGCCAGCAGCTTGGCGGGGGCGGGTAATGAAAAACTGTTTTTT
>TRBV4-1|.|TRBJ1-2|13|.
CASSPLGAGGYTF
TGCGCCAGCAGCCCCCTTGGTGCTGGTGGCTACACCTTC
>TRBV5-6|TRBD1|TRBJ1-1|14|.
CASSSGQGATEAFF
TGTGCCAGCAGCTCCGGACAGGGGGCGACTGAAGCTTTCTTT
>TRBV11-2|.|TRBJ2-1|14|.
CASSRDAPGNEQFF
TGTGCCAGCAGCAGGGACGCTCCTGGCAATGAGCAGTTCTTC
>TRBV6-1|.|TRBJ1-4|11|.
CASSLRGLLFF
TGTGCCAGCAGCCTCCGGGGGCTTCTGTTTTTT
>TRBV5-6|TRBD1|TRBJ2-7|15|.
CASSLDRASVYEQYF
TGTGCCAGCAGTCTCGACAGGGCGTCGGTCTACGAGCAGTACTTC
>TRBV7-8|TRBD2|TRBJ2-3|16|.
CASTKILLSGRDTQYF
TGTGCCAGCACCAAAATCCTCCTTAGCGGGCGGGATACGCAGTATTTT
>TRBV19|TRBD1|TRBJ1-1|14|few
CASSRQGGNTEAFF
TGTGCCAGTAGTCGACAGGGTGGGAACACTGAAGCTTTCTTT
>TRBV10-3|TRBD2|TRBJ2-3|17|.
CAIRASGGWGSTDTQYF
TGTGCCATCAGGGCTAGCGGGGGATGGGGTTCCACAGATACGCAGTATTTT
>TRBV21-1|.|TRBJ1-2|12|once
CASRGQKMNYTF
TGTGCCAGCAGGGGACAAAAAATGAACTACACCTTC
>TRBV19|.|TRBJ1-3|13|.
CASKQDSGNTIYF
TGTGCCAGTAAGCAGGACTCTGGAAACACCATATATTTT
>TRBV11-1|TRBD1|TRBJ1-1|16|.
CASSLLTGASAGEAFF
TGTGCCAGCAGCTTACTAACAGGGGCCTCTGCTGGTGAAGCTTTCTTT
>TRBV7-9|.|TRBJ1-2|12|.
CASSLADYGYTF
TGTGCCAGCAGCTTAGCGGACTATGGCTACACCTTC
>TRBV19|TRBD1|TRBJ2-5|14|.
CASSPGGQGQTQYF
TGTGCCAGTAGTCCAGGAGGACAGGGGCAGACCCAGTACTTC
>TRBV28|TRBD2|TRBJ2-7|13|.
CASSLTSPYEQYF
TGTGCCAGCAGTTTGACTAGCCCCTACGAGCAGTACTTC
>TRBV19|TRBD1|TRBJ1-2|14|.
CASSPGTGFYGYTF
TGTGCCAGTAGCCCCGGGACAGGGTTCTATGGCTACACCTTC
>TRBV6-5|.|TRBJ2-7|13|few
CASSKGFSYEQYF
TGTGCCAGCAGCAAGGGTTTCTCCTACGAGCAGTACTTC
>TRBV10-3|TRBD2|TRBJ2-2|16|.
CAISESLAGVTGELFF
TGTGCCATCAGTGAGTCACTAGCGGGAGTCACCGGGGAGCTGTTTTTT
>TRBV7-9|TRBD1|TRBJ1-1|15|.
CASSLTGTGESEAFF
TGTGCCAGCAGCTTGACCGGGACAGGGGAGAGTGAAGCTTTCTTT
>TRBV19|TRBD2|TRBJ2-1|14|once
CASSPRGGDNEQFF
TGTGCCAGTAGTCCTCGGGGGGGGGACAATGAGCAGTTCTTC
>TRBV11-2|.|TRBJ2-2|18|once
CASSFDKFRGRDTGELFF
TGTGCCAGCAGCTTCGATAAATTCAGGGGAAGGGACACCGGGGAGCTGTTTTTT
>TRBV11-2|.|TRBJ2-3|17|.
CASSLLTRPRSTDTQYF
TGTGCCAGCAGCTTACTGACTAGACCTCGTAGCACAGATACGCAGTATTTT
>TRBV28|TRBD1|TRBJ1-5|15|.
CASSSGTGGGQPQHF
TGTGCCAGCAGCTCCGGGACAGGGGGTGGTCAGCCCCAGCATTTT
>TRBV2|TRBD1|TRBJ1-4|14|.
CASSSDRGHEKLFF
TGTGCCAGCAGTTCAGACAGGGGGCATGAAAAACTGTTTTTT
>TRBV6-1|.|TRBJ1-2|12|.
CASSEWGDSYTF
TGTGCCAGCAGTGAATGGGGGGATAGCTACACCTTC
>TRBV7-6|.|TRBJ1-3|14|.
CASSAASRGNTIYF
TGTGCCAGCAGCGCCGCTTCCCGCGGAAACACCATATATTTT
>TRBV6-6|TRBD1|TRBJ1-2|15|.
CASSPTGTGNYGYTF
TGTGCCAGCAGCCCCACCGGGACAGGGAACTATGGCTACACCTTC
>TRBV6-6|.|TRBJ2-2|15|.
CASSYSRQGSGELFF
TGTGCCAGCAGTTACTCGAGGCAGGGTAGCGGGGAGCTGTTTTTT
>TRBV19|.|TRBJ1-5|18|.
CASSNIGGEPRRNQPQHF
TGTGCCAGTAGTAACATAGGGGGGGAGCCCCGGCGCAATCAGCCCCAGCATTTT
>TRBV2|.|TRBJ2-3|13|.
CASRRTMTDTQYF
TGTGCCAGCAGACGGACAATGACAGATACGCAGTATTTT